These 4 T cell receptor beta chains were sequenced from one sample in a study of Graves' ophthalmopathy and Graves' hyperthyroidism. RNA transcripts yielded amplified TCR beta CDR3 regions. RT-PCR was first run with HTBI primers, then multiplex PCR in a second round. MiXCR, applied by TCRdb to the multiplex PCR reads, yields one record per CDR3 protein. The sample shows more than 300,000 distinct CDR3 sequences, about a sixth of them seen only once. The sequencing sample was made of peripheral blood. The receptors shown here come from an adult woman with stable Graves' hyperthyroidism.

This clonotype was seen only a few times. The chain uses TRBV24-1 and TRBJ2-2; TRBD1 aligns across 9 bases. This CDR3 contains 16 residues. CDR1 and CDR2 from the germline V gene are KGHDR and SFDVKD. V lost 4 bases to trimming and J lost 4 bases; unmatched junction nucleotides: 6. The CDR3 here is CATSDPGTGTTGELFF. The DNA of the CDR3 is TGTGCCACCAGTGACCCCGGGACAGGGACCACCGGGGAGCTGTTTTTT.

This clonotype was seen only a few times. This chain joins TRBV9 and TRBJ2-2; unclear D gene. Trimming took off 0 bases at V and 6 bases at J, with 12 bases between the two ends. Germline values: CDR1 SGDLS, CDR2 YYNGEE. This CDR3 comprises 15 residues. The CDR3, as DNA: TGTGCCAGCAGCGTAGCTGTGGGGTTTGCCGGGGAGCTGTTTTTT. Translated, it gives CASSVAVGFAGELFF.

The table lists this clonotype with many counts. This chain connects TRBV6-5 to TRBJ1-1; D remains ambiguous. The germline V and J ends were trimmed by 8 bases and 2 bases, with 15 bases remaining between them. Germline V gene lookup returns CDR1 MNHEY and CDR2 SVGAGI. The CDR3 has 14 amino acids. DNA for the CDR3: TGTGCCAGCCACCGCACAAACGACAACACTGAAGCTTTCTTT. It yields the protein CASHRTNDNTEAFF.

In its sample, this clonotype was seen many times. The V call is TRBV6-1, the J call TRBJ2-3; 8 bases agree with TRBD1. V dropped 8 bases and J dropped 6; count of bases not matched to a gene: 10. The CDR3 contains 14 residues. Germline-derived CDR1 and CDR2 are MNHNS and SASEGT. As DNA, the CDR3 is TGTGCCAGCTCGGTGGACAGGGCTGGGGATACGCAGTATTTT. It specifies CASSVDRAGDTQYF.